These 22 T cell receptor beta chains originate from one sample sequenced in a study of blood T cell repertoires in COVID-19. The table came from immunoSEQ multiplex PCR; TCRdb's copy has only in-frame clones and leaves some out. The profile shows about 160,000 clones, about 80% of them singletons. Input material: peripheral blood. The receptors shown here come from a woman aged 40 to 49 with COVID-19, enrolled during active disease.

CDR3 sequence (DNA): TGTGCCACCAGCAGCCGAATGGGGGGACCCACAGATACGCAGTATTTT. Translation: CATSSRMGGPTDTQYF. This sequence joins TRBV15 and TRBJ2-3; a possible D gene is TRBD2 (6 bases). The length of the CDR3 is 16 residues. CDR1 and CDR2 from the germline V gene are LNHNV and YYDKDF (reference sequence). V was trimmed by 3 bases and J by 2 bases, leaving 15 bases between them.

J is TRBJ1-3 and V is TRBV6-5; D call uncertain. The CDR3 has 15 amino acids. CDR1 and CDR2 from the germline V gene are MNHEY and SVGAGI. V shed 9 bases and J shed 0 bases, with 15 bases lying between them. In nucleotides, the CDR3 is TGTGCCAGTTCCGTCCAACAAGACTCTGGAAACACCATATATTTT. Protein sequence: CASSVQQDSGNTIYF.

This chain connects TRBV6-5 to TRBJ1-3; 9 nucleotides match TRBD1. Germline CDR1 is MNHEY and CDR2 is SVGAGI. J lost 6 bases, V lost 8 bases, and 8 bases had no gene match. The CDR3 has 14 amino acids. The CDR3 reads CASRRTGEVNTIYF. The CDR3 nucleotides read TGTGCCAGCCGGAGGACAGGGGAGGTAAACACCATATATTTT.

This rearrangement joins TRBV12-3 or TRBV12-4 to TRBJ1-6; D gene ambiguous. This CDR3 is 13 amino acids long. Trimming took 8 bases from V and 10 from J, leaving 15 bases between them. For the CDR3, the DNA is TGTGCCAGCCTCGGGGATTATAGCTCACCCCTCCACTTT. Residues: CASLGDYSSPLHF.

This clone was counted ten times or more. V gene TRBV29-1 combines with J gene TRBJ1-1; the D is unclear. The CDR3 has 11 residues. With 6 bases removed from V and 1 base from J, the gap between germline ends came to 6 bases. CDR1 is SQVTM, CDR2 ANQGSEA, per germline. CDR3 DNA: TGCAGCGTGTTACAGAACACTGAAGCTTTCTTT. Its translation: CSVLQNTEAFF.

V usage is TRBV6-1 and J usage is TRBJ1-5; no definite D call. The ends were cut back, 3 bases at V and 8 bases at J, with 8 bases in the middle. This CDR3 spans 12 amino acids. CDR1 and CDR2 (germline): MNHNS, SASEGT. The CDR3: CASSELAEPQHF. The CDR3 DNA reads as TGTGCCAGCAGTGAGTTAGCCGAGCCCCAGCATTTT.

The chain employs TRBV19 and TRBJ1-5, with D perhaps TRBD1 (6 bases). Germline CDR1 reads LNHDA; CDR2 reads SQIVND (reference sequence). Trimming stripped 6 bases from V and 1 base from J, with 19 bases between. CDR3 length equals 17 residues. The CDR3 loop is CASSLLTGGWSNQPQHF. CDR3 coding DNA: TGTGCCAGTAGCCTTTTAACGGGGGGCTGGAGCAATCAGCCCCAGCATTTT.

The chain has TRBV5-1 and TRBJ2-3; D gene unclear. The CDR3 has 12 residues. With 7 bases removed from V and 0 bases from J, the gap between germline ends came to 6 bases. CDR1 SGHRS and CDR2 YFSETQ come from the germline V gene. The CDR3 reads CASPPSTDTQYF. The CDR3 bases are TGCGCCAGCCCCCCTAGCACAGATACGCAGTATTTT.

This chain uses TRBV15 with TRBJ2-6; 7 positions match TRBD1. The V and J ends lost 3 bases and 1 base, in that order; junction bases with no gene match: 12. This CDR3 is 19 amino acids long. Germline CDR1 reads LNHNV; CDR2 reads YYDKDF (reference sequence). This chain's CDR3 is CATSRYRGQRLSGANVLTF. For the CDR3, the DNA is TGTGCCACCAGCAGGTACAGGGGCCAGCGCTTATCTGGGGCCAACGTCCTGACTTTC. Looking up the rest from reference TRBV15 and TRBJ2-6 gives the full variable domain: DAMVIQNPRYQVTQFGKPVTLSCSQTLNHNVMYWYQQKSSQAPKLLFHYYDKDFNNEADTPDNFQSRRPNTSFCFLDIRSPGLGDTAMYLCATSRYRGQRLSGANVLTFGAGSRLTVL.

Notes on this clone: The same CDR3 is also encoded by other DNA sequences in this sample. The chain couples TRBV18 to TRBJ2-2, with no clear D. Germline CDR1 KGHSH, CDR2 LQKENI. There are 15 residues in the CDR3. V lost 3 bases and J 2 bases, leaving 10 bases between the germline ends. CDR3 DNA sequence: TGTGCCAGCTCACCTGGTCAGACTAACACCGGGGAGCTGTTTTTT. This gives the protein CASSPGQTNTGELFF.

The chain employs TRBV7-2 and TRBJ1-5, with D unresolved. From germline, CDR1 is SGHTA and CDR2 FQGNSA. Trimming shortened V by 5 bases and J by 4 bases, and 9 bases separated the two germline ends. CDR3 length equals 13 residues. CDR3 nucleotides: TGTGCCAGCAGCCCACAGCCAAATCAGCCCCAGCATTTT. Translation: CASSPQPNQPQHF.

The chain recombines TRBV14 with TRBJ1-2; 7 positions agree with TRBD1. The CDR3 length is 13 residues. J lost 6 bases, V lost 2 bases, and 3 bases had no gene match. Germline V CDR1 and CDR2: SGHDN, FVKESK. This CDR3 is CASSQRQGNGYTF. The CDR3 DNA is TGTGCCAGCAGCCAAAGACAGGGAAATGGCTACACCTTC. The full variable domain, in which reference TRBV14 and TRBJ1-2 provide the parts outside the CDR3, is EAGVTQFPSHSVIEKGQTVTLRCDPISGHDNLYWYRRVMGKEIKFLLHFVKESKQDESGMPNNRFLAERTGGTYSTLKVQPAELEDSGVYFCASSQRQGNGYTFGSGTRLTVV.

The gene calls are TRBV30 and TRBJ1-2, with 8 bases aligning to TRBD1. CDR1 and CDR2 (germline): GTSNPN, SVGIG (reference sequence). This CDR3 has 15 residues. The ends lost 4 bases at V and 8 bases at J; junction bases unmatched: 15. CDR3 protein: CAWTHPGTGPWGYTF. DNA of the CDR3: TGTGCCTGGACTCACCCTGGGACAGGTCCATGGGGCTACACCTTC.

V is TRBV4-1 and J is TRBJ1-2; TRBD1 matches at 8 bases. Germline V gives CDR1 MGHRA, CDR2 YSYEKL. Trimming took 1 base from V and 3 from J; bases not matched to a gene: 7. This CDR3 is 16 amino acids long. The CDR3 bases are TGCGCCAGCAGCCAAGCCCGGGACAGGTCGTACTATGGCTACACCTTC. Its translation is CASSQARDRSYYGYTF.

The rearrangement uses TRBV7-9 and TRBJ2-5, with D possibly matching TRBD2 (6 bases). Trimming removed 6 bases from V and 5 bases from J, with 19 bases in between. CDR1 is SEHNR, CDR2 FQNEAQ, per germline (reference sequence). CDR3 length: 15 residues. CDR3 DNA sequence: TGTGCCAGCAGTTACTCAAGTGGGGGGATTGAGACCCAGTACTTC. Translated, it gives CASSYSSGGIETQYF.

This clone is a singleton in its sample. The chain is built from TRBV5-5 and TRBJ2-4; 7 nucleotides agree with TRBD2. The V and J ends lost 0 bases and 7 bases, in that order; junction bases with no gene match: 4. The V gene's germline CDR1 is SGHKS and CDR2 YYEKEE (reference sequence). The CDR3 runs to 14 residues. The CDR3 loop is CASSLVREANIQYF. The CDR3 DNA follows: TGTGCCAGCAGCTTGGTTCGGGAGGCGAACATTCAGTACTTC. Looking up the rest from reference TRBV5-5 and TRBJ2-4 gives the full variable domain: DAGVTQSPTHLIKTRGQQVTLRCSPISGHKSVSWYQQVLGQGPQFIFQYYEKEERGRGNFPDRFSARQFPNYSSELNVNALLLGDSALYLCASSLVREANIQYFGAGTRLSVL.

The CDR3 DNA reads as TGTGCCAGCAGTAACGATTGGCAGGGTGGCTACACCTTC. It specifies CASSNDWQGGYTF. The genes are TRBV6-2 or TRBV6-3 and TRBJ1-2, with a possible D match to TRBD1 (5 bases). Germline CDR1 reads MNHEY; CDR2 reads SVGEGT. The length of the CDR3 is 13 residues. V lost 5 bases and J 7 bases, leaving 14 bases between the germline ends.

Here the CDR3 reads CASSPQWATGQGNTIYF. Written as DNA, the CDR3 is TGCGCCAGCAGCCCCCAATGGGCGACAGGGCAAGGAAACACCATATATTTT. The J gene is TRBJ1-3, the V gene TRBV4-1, with 7 bases identical to TRBD1. Trimming at V came to 4 bases and at J to 4 bases, leaving 13 bases not matched to a gene. The CDR3 consists of 17 residues. Germline V gene lookup returns CDR1 MGHRA and CDR2 YSYEKL.

The V gene is TRBV24-1, the J gene TRBJ2-3; 7 positions agree with TRBD1. The V gene's germline CDR1 is KGHDR and CDR2 SFDVKD. The CDR3 is 13 amino acids. V lost 10 bases to trimming and J lost 0 bases; unmatched junction nucleotides: 3. CDR3 loop: CATGQASTDTQYF. CDR3 sequence (DNA): TGTGCCACAGGACAGGCTAGCACAGATACGCAGTATTTT.

This clone was seen once. The V and J genes are TRBV4-1 and TRBJ1-1; D gene unclear. Germline V gene sequence: CDR1 MGHRA, CDR2 YSYEKL. Trimming pared 5 bases from V and 0 bases from J, leaving 13 bases between. CDR3 length: 15 residues. The CDR3 protein is CASSGVSGMNTEAFF. The CDR3 coding sequence is TGCGCCAGCAGCGGAGTTTCGGGGATGAACACTGAAGCTTTCTTT.

The CDR3 DNA follows: TGTGCCAGCAGCGTGGTAGCGGAGCTACTCGGCACAGATACGCAGTATTTT. The encoded protein is CASSVVAELLGTDTQYF. The chain uses TRBV9 and TRBJ2-3; TRBD2 might be the D (6 bases). Germline CDR1 SGDLS, CDR2 YYNGEE. This CDR3 comprises 17 residues. Trimming pared 2 bases from V and 1 base from J, leaving 17 bases between. Looking up the rest from reference TRBV9 and TRBJ2-3 gives the full variable domain: DSGVTQTPKHLITATGQRVTLRCSPRSGDLSVYWYQQSLDQGLQFLIQYYNGEERAKGNILERFSAQQFPDLHSELNLSSLELGDSALYFCASSVVAELLGTDTQYFGPGTRLTVL.

This sequence joins TRBV6-5 and TRBJ1-2; 7 bases are a match to TRBD1. In germline, CDR1 is MNHEY, CDR2 SVGAGI. V trimming: 6 bases; J trimming: 2 bases; junction bases outside the gene matches: 9. This CDR3 has 15 amino acids. The CDR3 protein is CASSVLDRANYGYTF. CDR3 nucleotides: TGTGCCAGCAGCGTATTAGACAGGGCGAACTATGGCTACACCTTC.